A single sample is the source of the 30 T cell receptor beta chains below, sequenced in a study of blood T cell repertoires in COVID-19. Generated by immunoSEQ multiplex PCR, the TCRdb table keeps only in-frame clones and is missing some. Of some 300,000 clones listed, roughly 86% were seen once; the top ten hold roughly 10%. Sequencing input: PBMCs or T cells enriched from blood (not recorded which). These receptors all come from a woman aged 25 to 45 who had recovered from COVID-19.

The table lists this clone with a few counts. The rearrangement links TRBV10-2 to TRBJ2-1, with D perhaps TRBD2 (6 bases). The CDR3 is 15 amino acids. Germline CDR1 reads WSHSY; CDR2 reads SAAADI. Between the trimmed V and J ends, which lost 3 bases and 3 bases, there was a span of 12 bases. The CDR3 DNA reads as TGCGCCAGCAGTGATGGTCTAGCGCTCTACAATGAGCAGTTCTTC. Residues: CASSDGLALYNEQFF.

V and J are TRBV3-1 (or the pseudogene TRBV3-2) and TRBJ2-3, with 11 nucleotides matching TRBD2. The germline CDR1 and CDR2 sequences are LGHDT and YNNKEL (reference sequence). With 4 bases clipped from V and 5 bases from J, the junction kept 5 bases outside the gene matches. The CDR3 has 15 amino acids. CDR3 region: CASSLTSGMLDTQYF. In DNA form, the CDR3 reads TGTGCCAGCAGCCTGACTAGCGGGATGTTAGATACGCAGTATTTT.

The V and J genes are TRBV5-1 and TRBJ1-6, with D unclear. CDR3 length: 17 amino acids. V lost 4 bases and J 9 bases, leaving 23 bases between the germline ends. Per the germline V gene, CDR1 is SGHRS and CDR2 is YFSETQ. The CDR3 sequence: CASSTRPGLGISSPLHF. CDR3 coding DNA: TGCGCCAGCAGCACACGCCCAGGTTTAGGTATTAGTTCACCCCTCCACTTT.

J is TRBJ2-7 and V is TRBV5-1; 7 bases align to TRBD1. This CDR3 spans 13 amino acids. CDR1 and CDR2 (germline): SGHRS, YFSETQ. After removal of 2 bases from V and 6 bases from J, the junction contained 5 bases not matched to a gene. The DNA for the CDR3 is TGCGCCAGCAGCTTAGGGGGCCTCGGCGAGCAGTACTTC. This sequence encodes CASSLGGLGEQYF.

The chain links TRBV28 to TRBJ1-2, with a tentative D call TRBD1 (5 bases). From germline, CDR1 is MDHEN and CDR2 SYDVKM. Trimming stripped 10 bases from V and 2 bases from J, with 11 bases between. The CDR3 runs to 12 residues. The CDR3 is CATDSLNYGYTF. In DNA, the CDR3 is TGTGCCACCGACAGTCTCAACTATGGCTACACCTTC.

This chain uses TRBV18 with TRBJ2-5, with D hard to call. CDR1 and CDR2 from the germline V gene are KGHSH and LQKENI. The CDR3 sequence is 12 residues long. The V gene lost 2 bases and the J gene lost 5 bases, with 6 bases spanning the gap. This CDR3 reads CASSPVFETQYF. CDR3 nucleotides: TGTGCCAGCTCACCAGTCTTTGAGACCCAGTACTTC.

The genes are TRBV19 and TRBJ2-3, with 12 bases lining up with TRBD2. This CDR3 is built from 18 residues. The V gene's germline CDR1 is LNHDA and CDR2 SQIVND (reference sequence). V shed 5 bases, J shed 4 bases, and the junction held 13 bases outside the gene matches. DNA for the CDR3: TGTGCCAGTAGTGATCGGGCTAGCGGGAGGGCCATCGCAGATACGCAGTATTTT. Translating it yields CASSDRASGRAIADTQYF.

The chain employs TRBV3-1 (or the pseudogene TRBV3-2) and TRBJ2-3; tentatively, D is TRBD1 (5 bases). CDR1 and CDR2 (germline): LGHDT, YNNKEL (reference sequence). The CDR3 is 16 residues long. V lost 0 bases and J 0 bases, leaving 10 bases between the germline ends. CDR3 nucleotides: TGTGCCAGCAGCCAAGATTTAGGGGTTAGCACAGATACGCAGTATTTT. Protein product: CASSQDLGVSTDTQYF.

The rearrangement links TRBV9 to TRBJ2-5; possible D gene TRBD1, 6 bases. Germline-derived CDR1 and CDR2 are SGDLS and YYNGEE. This CDR3 comprises 13 residues. V lost 4 bases, J lost 3 bases, and 10 bases lay in between. Written as DNA, the CDR3 is TGTGCCAGCAGCTCAGGGGTAGAAGAGACCCAGTACTTC. Residues: CASSSGVEETQYF.

The chain uses TRBV6-5 and TRBJ1-2; unclear D gene. This CDR3 comprises 13 residues. V was clipped by 8 bases and J by 7 bases, with 17 bases between them. Germline assignment: CDR1 MNHEY and CDR2 SVGAGI. The CDR3 region is CASHYAESGGYTF. CDR3 nucleotides: TGTGCCAGCCACTACGCGGAATCGGGTGGCTACACCTTC.

As regards this clone: Other nucleotide sequences in the sample specify the same CDR3. This chain uses TRBV19 with TRBJ2-2, with 11 bases aligning to TRBD1. Looked up from germline, CDR1 is LNHDA and CDR2 is SQIVND (reference sequence). The CDR3 runs 16 residues. V lost 9 bases, J lost 3 bases, and 9 bases stayed unmatched. The chain's CDR3 is CASSLGTGGYTGELFF. DNA for the CDR3: TGTGCCAGCAGCCTCGGGACAGGGGGATACACCGGGGAGCTGTTTTTT. Combining the CDR3 with reference TRBV19 and TRBJ2-2 gives the whole variable domain DGGITQSPKYLFRKEGQNVTLSCEQNLNHDAMYWYRQDPGQGLRLIYYSQIVNDFQKGDIAEGYSVSREKKESFPLTVTSAQKNPTAFYLCASSLGTGGYTGELFFGEGSRLTVL.

V and J are TRBV5-1 and TRBJ1-4; no clear D. The V end lost 4 bases, the J end lost 3 bases, and 13 bases lay between the germline ends. The CDR3 runs to 15 residues. Per the germline V gene, CDR1 is SGHRS and CDR2 is YFSETQ. The CDR3 coding sequence is TGCGCCAGCAGCCAAGGAGGGCGGTCTAATGAAAAACTGTTTTTT. Its protein product is CASSQGGRSNEKLFF.

The rearrangement joins TRBV7-9 to TRBJ1-3, with 7 positions matching TRBD1. Germline CDR1 and CDR2: SEHNR and FQNEAQ (reference sequence). J gave up 0 bases and V 4 bases, and 9 bases lay outside the gene matches. This CDR3 region has 17 residues. The CDR3 is CASSSNRGWDSGNTIYF. The CDR3 DNA is TGTGCCAGCAGCTCGAACAGGGGATGGGACTCTGGAAACACCATATATTTT. Full variable domain (outside the CDR3, taken from reference TRBV7-9 and TRBJ1-3): DTGVSQNPRHKITKRGQNVTFRCDPISEHNRLYWYRQTLGQGPEFLTYFQNEAQLEKSRLLSDRFSAERPKGSFSTLEIQRTEQGDSAMYLCASSSNRGWDSGNTIYFGEGSWLTVV.

This clone was counted once. The CDR3 reads CASSRGFGETQYF. The DNA for the CDR3 is TGTGCCAGCAGCCGGGGGTTCGGGGAGACCCAGTACTTC. The gene calls are TRBV12-3 or TRBV12-4 and TRBJ2-5, with D possibly TRBD2 on 6 matching bases. V gave up 6 bases and J gave up 5 bases, with 13 bases separating them. This CDR3 spans 13 amino acids.

This clone is a singleton in its sample. V is TRBV7-3 and J is TRBJ2-7; possibly TRBD1 for D (5 bases). This CDR3 is built from 12 residues. V lost 5 bases to trimming and J lost 7 bases, with 12 bases between them. Germline loops: CDR1 SGHTA, CDR2 FQGTGA. The CDR3 spells CASSGAGSEQYF. CDR3 bases: TGTGCCAGCAGCGGGGCAGGGTCGGAGCAGTACTTC.

The genes are TRBV4-3 and TRBJ2-7; a weak D match, TRBD2 (5 bases). Germline assignment: CDR1 LGHNA and CDR2 YSLEER. The CDR3 contains 13 residues. Trimming cost V 1 base and J 2 bases, with 6 bases left between them. CDR3 bases: TGCGCCAGCAGCCAAGCGGAGGCCTACGAGCAGTACTTC. Amino acid sequence: CASSQAEAYEQYF.

The chain joins TRBV27 to TRBJ2-7; 10 nucleotides line up with TRBD2. From germline, CDR1 is MNHEY and CDR2 SMNVEV (reference sequence). With V trimmed by 5 bases and J by 3 bases, 4 bases remained unmatched. CDR3 size: 14 residues. The CDR3 reads CASSLAGAYYEQYF. The DNA for the CDR3 is TGTGCCAGCAGTCTAGCGGGAGCATACTACGAGCAGTACTTC.

The chain combines TRBV28 with TRBJ1-1; D not certain. Germline values: CDR1 MDHEN, CDR2 SYDVKM. The CDR3 is 11 residues long. V lost 2 bases and J 10 bases, leaving 8 bases between the germline ends. CDR3: CASSLQSGAFF. The CDR3 nucleotides are TGTGCCAGCAGTTTACAATCGGGAGCTTTCTTT.

Here the CDR3 DNA reads TGTGCCAGCAGCGGGACTTGGGGTAGTGAAAAACTGTTTTTT. The encoded protein is CASSGTWGSEKLFF. V and J are TRBV5-8 and TRBJ1-4, with a possible D match to TRBD1 (5 bases). The length of the CDR3 is 14 residues. The germline CDR1 and CDR2 sequences are SGHTS and YDEGEE. Deletions cut 4 bases from V and 7 bases from J, with 14 bases between. Variable domain in full (rest from reference TRBV5-8 and TRBJ1-4): EAGVTQSPTHLIKTRGQQATLRCSPISGHTSVYWYQQALGLGLQFLLWYDEGEERNRGNFPPRFSGRQFPNYSSELNVNALELEDSALYLCASSGTWGSEKLFFGSGTQLSVL.

The CDR3 sequence is CASSLWDRGYDGYTF. DNA of the CDR3: TGTGCCAGCAGTTTGTGGGACAGGGGTTATGATGGCTACACCTTC. J is TRBJ1-2 and V is TRBV6-5; TRBD1 agrees at 10 bases. V was clipped by 4 bases and J by 6 bases; unmatched bases: 8. CDR1 and CDR2 from the germline V gene are MNHEY and SVGAGI. CDR3 length: 15 amino acids.

This chain uses TRBV7-9 with TRBJ1-1; D possibly corresponds to TRBD1 (6 bases). V lost 5 bases and J 2 bases, leaving 18 bases between the germline ends. Per the germline V gene, CDR1 is SEHNR and CDR2 is FQNEAQ (reference sequence). This CDR3 has 16 residues. The CDR3 region has the DNA TGTGCCAGCAGCCCATACCCGGACAGTCGAAACACTGAAGCTTTCTTT. Its translation is CASSPYPDSRNTEAFF.

In nucleotides, the CDR3 is TGTGCCAGCTCGTCTACTAGCGGGAGGGCCTCTGGGGAGACCCAGTACTTC. Its protein product is CASSSTSGRASGETQYF. This chain joins TRBV18 and TRBJ2-5; 13 bases are shared with TRBD2. The CDR3 has 17 residues. Germline CDR1 and CDR2: KGHSH and LQKENI. V gave up 6 bases and J gave up 5 bases; unmatched junction bases: 12.

This chain uses TRBV5-4 with TRBJ2-1; 10 bases are shared with TRBD2. Unmatched junction bases numbered 11, after V lost 0 bases and J lost 5 bases. There are 18 residues in the CDR3. From germline, CDR1 is SGHNT and CDR2 YYREEE (reference sequence). The DNA of the CDR3 is TGTGCCAGCAGCTTGGCAGGGCTAGCGGGAGTTTTCCACAATGAGCAGTTCTTC. This codes for CASSLAGLAGVFHNEQFF.

This chain links TRBV2 with TRBJ2-7; 9 positions match TRBD1. With V trimmed by 6 bases and J by 5 bases, 5 bases remained unmatched. In germline, CDR1 is SNHLY, CDR2 FYNNEI. The CDR3 is made up of 13 amino acids. The CDR3 here is CASRGTGMDEQYF. The CDR3 nucleotides read TGTGCCAGCAGGGGGACAGGGATGGACGAGCAGTACTTC.

The chain joins TRBV10-3 to TRBJ2-1; D possibly corresponds to TRBD2 (5 bases). The germline V and J ends were trimmed by 7 bases and 6 bases, with 13 bases remaining between them. From germline, CDR1 is ENHRY and CDR2 SYGVKD. The CDR3 is 13 amino acids. This CDR3 is CAIKGTEVNEQFF. The CDR3 DNA reads as TGTGCCATCAAAGGTACGGAGGTCAATGAGCAGTTCTTC.

The genes are TRBV6-5 and TRBJ2-6; no firm D call. The CDR3 covers 15 residues. Trimming pared 7 bases from V and 2 bases from J, leaving 12 bases between. Germline V lookup: CDR1 MNHEY, CDR2 SVGAGI. The CDR3 nucleotides read TGTGCCAGCAAACGTTACTCCCCTGGGGCCAACGTCCTGACTTTC. Protein: CASKRYSPGANVLTF.

The rearrangement links TRBV18 to TRBJ1-4; a possible D gene is TRBD1 (6 bases). This CDR3 has 16 amino acids. The ends were cut back, 3 bases at V and 6 bases at J, with 17 bases in the middle. The germline V gene encodes CDR1 KGHSH and CDR2 LQKENI. CDR3 sequence: CASSPTGGGAHEKLFF. In nucleotides, the CDR3 is TGTGCCAGCTCACCGACGGGCGGGGGCGCCCATGAAAAACTGTTTTTT.

This chain links TRBV30 with TRBJ1-4; D remains ambiguous. From germline, CDR1 is GTSNPN and CDR2 SVGIG (reference sequence). With 1 base removed from V and 3 bases from J, the gap between germline ends came to 24 bases. This CDR3 contains 19 residues. CDR3 DNA sequence: TGTGCCTGGAGTGGCCATAAGGAGGGCCGCCGGTCACCTAATGAAAAACTGTTTTTT. Amino acid sequence: CAWSGHKEGRRSPNEKLFF.

The chain has TRBV15 and TRBJ2-1; maybe TRBD2 (5 bases). This CDR3 is built from 14 residues. Germline CDR1 reads LNHNV; CDR2 reads YYDKDF (reference sequence). V was pared by 9 bases and J by 7 bases, with 19 bases between. CDR3 protein: CATHKLDEYNEQFF. The DNA of the CDR3 is TGTGCCACGCATAAACTAGACGAATATAATGAGCAGTTCTTC.

V usage is TRBV27 and J usage is TRBJ2-1; TRBD2 aligns across 9 bases. The CDR3 runs 15 residues. After removal of 6 bases from V and 2 bases from J, the junction contained 5 bases not matched to a gene. The V gene's germline CDR1 is MNHEY and CDR2 SMNVEV (reference sequence). CDR3 protein: CASRLTSGPYNEQFF. In DNA form, the CDR3 reads TGTGCCAGCAGACTCACTAGCGGGCCCTACAATGAGCAGTTCTTC.